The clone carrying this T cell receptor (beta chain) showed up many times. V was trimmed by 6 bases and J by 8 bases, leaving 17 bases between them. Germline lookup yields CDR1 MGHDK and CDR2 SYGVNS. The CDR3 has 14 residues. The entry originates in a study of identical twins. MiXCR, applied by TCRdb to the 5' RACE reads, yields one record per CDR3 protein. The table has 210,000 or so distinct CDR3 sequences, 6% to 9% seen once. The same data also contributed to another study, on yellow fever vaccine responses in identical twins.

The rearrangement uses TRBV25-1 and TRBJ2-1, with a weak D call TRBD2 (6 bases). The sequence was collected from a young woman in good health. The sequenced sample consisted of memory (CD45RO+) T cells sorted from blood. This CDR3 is CASRGLQGLHEQFF. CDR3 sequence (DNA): TGTGCCAGCAGGGGGCTTCAGGGACTCCATGAGCAGTTCTTC.